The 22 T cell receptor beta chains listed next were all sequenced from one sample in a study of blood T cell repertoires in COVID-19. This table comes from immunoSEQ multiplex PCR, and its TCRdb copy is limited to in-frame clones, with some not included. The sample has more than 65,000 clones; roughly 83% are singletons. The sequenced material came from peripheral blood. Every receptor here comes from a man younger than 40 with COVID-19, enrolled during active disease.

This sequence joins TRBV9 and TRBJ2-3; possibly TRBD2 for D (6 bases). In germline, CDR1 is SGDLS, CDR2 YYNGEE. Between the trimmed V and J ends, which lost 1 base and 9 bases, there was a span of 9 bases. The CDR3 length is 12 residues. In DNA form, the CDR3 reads TGTGCCAGCAGCGTACTGGAGGGGACGCAGTATTTT. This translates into CASSVLEGTQYF.

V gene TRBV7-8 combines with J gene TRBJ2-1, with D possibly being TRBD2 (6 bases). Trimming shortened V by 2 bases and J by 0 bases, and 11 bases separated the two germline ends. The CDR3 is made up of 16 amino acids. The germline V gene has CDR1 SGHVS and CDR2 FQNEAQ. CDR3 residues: CASSLPGDPSYNEQFF. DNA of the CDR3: TGTGCCAGCAGCTTACCGGGAGATCCCTCCTACAATGAGCAGTTCTTC. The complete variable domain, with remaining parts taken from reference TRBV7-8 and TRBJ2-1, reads GAGVSQSPRYKVAKRGQDVALRCDPISGHVSLFWYQQALGQGPEFLTYFQNEAQLDKSGLPSDRFFAERPEGSVSTLKIQRTQQEDSAVYLCASSLPGDPSYNEQFFGPGTRLTVL.

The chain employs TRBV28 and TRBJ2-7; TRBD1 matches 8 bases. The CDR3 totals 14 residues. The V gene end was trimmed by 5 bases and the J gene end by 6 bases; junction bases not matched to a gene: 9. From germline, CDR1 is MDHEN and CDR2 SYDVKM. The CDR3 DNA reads TGTGCCAGCAGTCCAGGGGGCGGCCTTCCCGAGCAGTACTTC. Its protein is CASSPGGGLPEQYF.

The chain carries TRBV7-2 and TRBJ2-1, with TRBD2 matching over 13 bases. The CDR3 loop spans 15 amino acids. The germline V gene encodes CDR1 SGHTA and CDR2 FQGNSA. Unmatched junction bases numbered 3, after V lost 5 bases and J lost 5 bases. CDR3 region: CASSLTSGRHNEQFF. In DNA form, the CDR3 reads TGTGCCAGCAGCCTGACTAGCGGGAGGCACAATGAGCAGTTCTTC.

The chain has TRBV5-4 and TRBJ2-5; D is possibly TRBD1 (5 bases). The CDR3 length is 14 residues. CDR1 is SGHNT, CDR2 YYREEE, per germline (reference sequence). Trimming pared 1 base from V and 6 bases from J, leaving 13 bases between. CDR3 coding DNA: TGTGCCAGCAGCTTGCAGGGAACGTCGAAGACCCAGTACTTC. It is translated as CASSLQGTSKTQYF.

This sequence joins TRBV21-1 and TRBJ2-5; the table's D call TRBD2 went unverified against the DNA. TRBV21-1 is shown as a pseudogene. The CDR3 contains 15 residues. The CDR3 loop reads CASSSRLAKQETQYF. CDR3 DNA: TGTGCCAGCAGCTCGCGACTAGCGAAACAAGAGACCCAGTACTTC.

The CDR3 region is CASSLEAGLIFGGSYEQYF. The CDR3 coding sequence is TGTGCCAGCAGCTTGGAAGCAGGGTTAATATTCGGGGGATCCTACGAGCAGTACTTC. This chain links TRBV5-8 with TRBJ2-7; D perhaps matches TRBD2 (6 bases). The CDR3 runs 19 residues. Per germline, CDR1 SGHTS and CDR2 YDEGEE. Trimming cost V 0 bases and J 1 base, with 23 bases left between them.

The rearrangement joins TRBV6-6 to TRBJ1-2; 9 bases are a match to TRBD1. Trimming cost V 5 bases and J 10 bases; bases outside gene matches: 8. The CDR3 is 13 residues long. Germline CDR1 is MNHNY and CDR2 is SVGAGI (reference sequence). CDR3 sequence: CASSTGQGMHYTF. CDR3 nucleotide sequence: TGTGCCAGCAGTACCGGACAGGGGATGCACTACACCTTC.

CDR3 region: CASSQQGSEAQYF. Written as DNA, the CDR3 is TGTGCCAGCAGCCAACAGGGGAGTGAGGCCCAGTACTTC. The gene calls are TRBV7-2 and TRBJ2-5; 7 bases are shared with TRBD1. The V gene end was trimmed by 5 bases and the J gene end by 9 bases; junction bases not matched to a gene: 9. The germline V gene has CDR1 SGHTA and CDR2 FQGNSA. This CDR3 has 13 residues.

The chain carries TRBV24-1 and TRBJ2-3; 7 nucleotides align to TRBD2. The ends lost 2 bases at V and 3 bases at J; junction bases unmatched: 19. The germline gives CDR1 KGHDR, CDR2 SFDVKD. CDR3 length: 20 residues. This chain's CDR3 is CATSDCGVRGDYLLTDTQYF. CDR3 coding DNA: TGTGCCACCAGTGATTGTGGGGTCCGGGGGGACTACCTACTAACAGATACGCAGTATTTT.

CDR3 nucleotide sequence: TGCGCCAGCAGAGAAGGAGGGGCGCGCGGCAATCAGCCCCAGCATTTT. Its translation: CASREGGARGNQPQHF. The V and J genes are TRBV10-1 and TRBJ1-5; tentatively, D is TRBD1 (5 bases). CDR3 length: 16 residues. Germline V lookup: CDR1 WNHNN, CDR2 SYGVQD (reference sequence). The V end was cut by 6 bases, the J end by 2 bases, with 17 bases between.

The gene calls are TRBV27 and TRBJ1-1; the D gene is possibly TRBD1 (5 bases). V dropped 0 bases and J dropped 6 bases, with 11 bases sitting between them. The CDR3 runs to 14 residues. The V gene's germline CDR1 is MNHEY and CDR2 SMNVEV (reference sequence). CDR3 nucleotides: TGTGCCAGCAGTTTATCGGGGGGGATACCTGAAGCTTTCTTT. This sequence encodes CASSLSGGIPEAFF.

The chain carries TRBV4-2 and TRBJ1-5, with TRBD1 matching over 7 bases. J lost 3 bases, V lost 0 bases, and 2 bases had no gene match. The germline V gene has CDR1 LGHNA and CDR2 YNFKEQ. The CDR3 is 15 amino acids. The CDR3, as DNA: TGTGCCAGCAGCCAAGACAGGGGGGTCAATCAGCCCCAGCATTTT. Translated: CASSQDRGVNQPQHF.

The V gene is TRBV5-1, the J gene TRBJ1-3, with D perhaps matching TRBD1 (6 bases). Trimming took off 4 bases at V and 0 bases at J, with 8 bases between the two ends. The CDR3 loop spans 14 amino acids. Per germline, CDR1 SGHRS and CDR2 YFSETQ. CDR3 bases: TGCGCCAGCAGCGGGGGCGCCTCTGGAAACACCATATATTTT. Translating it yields CASSGGASGNTIYF.

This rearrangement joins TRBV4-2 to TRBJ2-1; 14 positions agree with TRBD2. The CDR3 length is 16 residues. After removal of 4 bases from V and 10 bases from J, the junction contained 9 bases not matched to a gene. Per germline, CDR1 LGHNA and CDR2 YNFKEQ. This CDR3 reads CASSRGLAGGFREQFF. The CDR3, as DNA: TGTGCCAGCAGCCGCGGACTAGCGGGGGGTTTTAGGGAGCAGTTCTTC.

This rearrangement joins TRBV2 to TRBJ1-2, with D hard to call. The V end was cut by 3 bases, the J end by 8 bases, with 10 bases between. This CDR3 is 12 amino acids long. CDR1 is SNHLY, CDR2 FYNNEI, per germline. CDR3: CASSEWGEGYTF. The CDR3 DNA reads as TGTGCCAGCAGTGAGTGGGGAGAGGGCTACACCTTC. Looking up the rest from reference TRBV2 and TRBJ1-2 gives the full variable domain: EPEVTQTPSHQVTQMGQEVILRCVPISNHLYFYWYRQILGQKVEFLVSFYNNEISEKSEIFDDQFSVERPDGSNFTLKIRSTKLEDSAMYFCASSEWGEGYTFGSGTRLTVV.

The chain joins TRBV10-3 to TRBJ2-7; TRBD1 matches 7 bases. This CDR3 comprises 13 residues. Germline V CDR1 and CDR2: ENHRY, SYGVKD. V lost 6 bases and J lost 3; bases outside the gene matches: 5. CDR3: CAIRGQSFYEQYF. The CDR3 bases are TGTGCCATCAGGGGACAGTCCTTCTACGAGCAGTACTTC.

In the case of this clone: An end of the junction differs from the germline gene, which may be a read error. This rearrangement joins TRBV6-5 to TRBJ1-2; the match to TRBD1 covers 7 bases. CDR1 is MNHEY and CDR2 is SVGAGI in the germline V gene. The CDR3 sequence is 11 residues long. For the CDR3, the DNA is TGTGCCGGGGGGCAAACAGGGGCTCCGGTCTTC. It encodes CAGGQTGAPVF.

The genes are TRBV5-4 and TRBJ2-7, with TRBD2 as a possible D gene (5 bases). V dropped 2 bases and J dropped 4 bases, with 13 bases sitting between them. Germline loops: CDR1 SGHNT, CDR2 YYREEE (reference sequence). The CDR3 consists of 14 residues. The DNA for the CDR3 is TGTGCCAGCAGCTTAGCCAGCGGAGGATACGAGCAGTACTTC. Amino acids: CASSLASGGYEQYF. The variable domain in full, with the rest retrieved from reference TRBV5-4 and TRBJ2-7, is ETGVTQSPTHLIKTRGQQVTLRCSSQSGHNTVSWYQQALGQGPQFIFQYYREEENGRGNFPPRFSGLQFPNYSSELNVNALELDDSALYLCASSLASGGYEQYFGPGTRLTVT.

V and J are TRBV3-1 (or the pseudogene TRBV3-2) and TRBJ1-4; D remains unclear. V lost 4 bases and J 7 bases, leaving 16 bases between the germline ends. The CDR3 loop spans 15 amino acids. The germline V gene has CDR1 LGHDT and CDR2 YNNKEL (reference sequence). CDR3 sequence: CASSPFGGVGEKLFF. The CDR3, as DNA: TGTGCCAGCAGCCCCTTTGGCGGGGTGGGTGAAAAACTGTTTTTT.

CDR3 amino acids: CASTPGLGGTEAFF. The CDR3 nucleotides are TGTGCCAGCACCCCAGGGCTGGGGGGCACTGAAGCTTTCTTT. The J gene is TRBJ1-1, the V gene TRBV7-9; perhaps TRBD1 as D (5 bases). This CDR3 has 14 residues. Germline loops: CDR1 SEHNR, CDR2 FQNEAQ (reference sequence). V lost 7 bases and J lost 4, with 16 bases in between. The entire variable domain, with the rest obtained from reference TRBV7-9 and TRBJ1-1, is as follows: DTGVSQNPRHKITKRGQNVTFRCDPISEHNRLYWYRQTLGQGPEFLTYFQNEAQLEKSRLLSDRFSAERPKGSFSTLEIQRTEQGDSAMYLCASTPGLGGTEAFFGQGTRLTVV.

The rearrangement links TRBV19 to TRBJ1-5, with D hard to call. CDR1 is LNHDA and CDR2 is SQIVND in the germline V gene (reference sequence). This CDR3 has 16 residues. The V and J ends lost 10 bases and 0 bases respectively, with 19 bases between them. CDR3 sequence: CATLQSTRYSNQPQHF. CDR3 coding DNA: TGTGCCACCCTACAGTCAACCCGATATAGCAATCAGCCCCAGCATTTT.